This TCR beta chain originates from a study of shared clonotypes between healthy human individuals. Findings and caveats of the study: An expected dependence of interdonor clonotype sharing on sequencing depth was noted. Sampling used blood alone; tissue repertoires probably differ. Limited genetic and exposure-history diversity came from having few donors.

Terminally differentiated effector memory CD45RA+ cells were excluded by CCR7 positive selection of CD45RO-negative cells. About this clone: Its antigen is not known.

TCRdb's table, derived via immunoSEQ multiplex PCR, lists solely in-frame clones and lacks some. The table lists about 680,000 clones, 92% of them singletons. Per germline, CDR1 ENHRY and CDR2 SYGVKD. CDR3 length equals 13 residues. Trimming at V came to 8 bases and at J to 1 base, leaving 4 bases not matched to a gene. Sequenced input: naive CD8+ T cells sorted from blood. The sequence derives from a man aged 25 to 40 in good health. This sequence joins TRBV10-3 and TRBJ2-7, with 8 bases identical to TRBD1. The DNA for the CDR3 is TGTGCCATCGGCAGGGGGCCTTCCTACGAGCAGTACTTC. Protein sequence: CAIGRGPSYEQYF.